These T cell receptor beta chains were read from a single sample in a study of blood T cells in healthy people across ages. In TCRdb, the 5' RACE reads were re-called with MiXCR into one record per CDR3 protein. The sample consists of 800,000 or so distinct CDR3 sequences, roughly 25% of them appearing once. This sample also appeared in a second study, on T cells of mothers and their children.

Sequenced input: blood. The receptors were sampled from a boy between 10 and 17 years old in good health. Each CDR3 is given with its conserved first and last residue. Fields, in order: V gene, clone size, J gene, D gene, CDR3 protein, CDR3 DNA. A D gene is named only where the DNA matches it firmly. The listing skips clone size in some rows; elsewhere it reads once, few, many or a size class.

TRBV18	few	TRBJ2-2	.	CASSRNDGELFF	TGTGCCAGCTCTCGAAATGACGGGGAGCTGTTTTTT
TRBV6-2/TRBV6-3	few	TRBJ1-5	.	CASTRGPVQPQHF	TGTGCCAGCACCCGAGGCCCCGTTCAGCCCCAGCATTTT
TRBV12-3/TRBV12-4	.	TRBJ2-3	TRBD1	CASSRGTGNSYDTQYF	TGTGCCAGCAGCCGGGGGACAGGGAATTCCTACGATACGCAGTATTTT
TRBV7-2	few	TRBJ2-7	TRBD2	CASSLIAGGHAEQYF	TGTGCCAGCAGCTTAATAGCGGGAGGGCATGCCGAGCAGTACTTC
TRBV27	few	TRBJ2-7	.	CASSYAQGPYEQYF	TGTGCCAGCAGTTATGCTCAGGGGCCCTACGAGCAGTACTTC
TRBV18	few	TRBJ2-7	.	CASSNLQDSSYEQYF	TGTGCCAGCTCAAACCTCCAGGACTCCTCCTACGAGCAGTACTTC
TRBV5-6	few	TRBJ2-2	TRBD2	CASSLALAENTGELFF	TGTGCCAGCAGCTTGGCCCTAGCGGAGAACACCGGGGAGCTGTTTTTT
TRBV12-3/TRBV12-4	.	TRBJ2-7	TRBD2	CASSPWTSDEQYF	TGTGCCAGCAGCCCCTGGACTAGCGACGAGCAGTACTTC
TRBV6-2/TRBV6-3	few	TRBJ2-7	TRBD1	CATLRTGRYEQYF	TGTGCCACCCTAAGGACAGGTCGCTACGAGCAGTACTTC
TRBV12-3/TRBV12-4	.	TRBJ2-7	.	CASSIRGSTYEQYF	TGTGCCAGCAGTATCAGGGGCAGTACCTACGAGCAGTACTTC
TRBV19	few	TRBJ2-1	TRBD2	CASRTAASGSVNKQFF	TGTGCCAGTAGGACCGCGGCTAGCGGGAGTGTTAATAAGCAGTTCTTC
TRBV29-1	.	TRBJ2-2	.	CSVLNVTGELFF	TGCAGCGTTCTAAACGTCACCGGGGAGCTGTTTTTT
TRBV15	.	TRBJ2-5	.	CATSPGSQETQYF	TGTGCCACCAGCCCCGGGTCTCAAGAGACCCAGTACTTC
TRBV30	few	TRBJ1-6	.	CAWSVHGDYNSPLHF	TGTGCCTGGAGTGTACACGGGGATTATAATTCACCCCTCCACTTT
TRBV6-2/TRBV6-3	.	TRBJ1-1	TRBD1	CASSYRLGGQGNTEAFF	TGTGCCAGCAGTTACCGGCTCGGGGGACAGGGGAACACTGAAGCTTTCTTT
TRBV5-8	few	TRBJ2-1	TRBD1	CASSPNRGDWRFEQFF	TGTGCCAGCAGCCCTAACAGGGGCGACTGGCGGTTTGAGCAGTTCTTC
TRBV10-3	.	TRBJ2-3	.	CVIGGGVQRDTQYF	TGTGTCATCGGCGGAGGGGTCCAAAGAGATACGCAGTATTTT
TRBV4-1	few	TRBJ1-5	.	CASSQGQFDNQPQHF	TGCGCCAGCAGCCAAGGGCAATTCGACAATCAGCCCCAGCATTTT
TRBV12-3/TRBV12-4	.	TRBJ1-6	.	CASTLTGRHSPLHF	TGTGCCAGCACCCTAACAGGGAGGCATTCACCCCTCCACTTT
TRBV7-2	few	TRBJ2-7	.	CASSLGQGADYEQYF	TGTGCCAGCAGCTTGGGGCAGGGCGCCGACTACGAGCAGTACTTC
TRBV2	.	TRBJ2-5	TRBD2	CASNTAGAPLGFF	TGTGCCAGCAATACAGCGGGGGCGCCTTTAGGGTTCTTC
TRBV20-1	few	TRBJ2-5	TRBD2	CSASGTSGALQETQYF	TGCAGTGCTAGCGGGACTAGCGGGGCGCTCCAAGAGACCCAGTACTTC
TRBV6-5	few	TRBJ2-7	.	CASSYGVSREQYF	TGTGCCAGCAGTTATGGGGTGAGCCGGGAGCAGTACTTC
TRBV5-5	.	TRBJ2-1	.	CASSWLSRGIAYNEQFF	TGTGCCAGCAGCTGGCTGAGCAGGGGTATAGCCTACAATGAGCAGTTCTTC
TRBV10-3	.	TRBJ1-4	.	CAISDETTNEKLFF	TGTGCCATCAGTGACGAGACCACTAATGAAAAACTGTTTTTT
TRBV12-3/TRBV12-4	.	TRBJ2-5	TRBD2	CASRHHGTSGKNERFF	TGTGCCAGCAGACATCACGGGACTAGCGGGAAAAATGAGCGGTTCTTC
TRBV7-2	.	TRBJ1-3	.	CASSSMTVSGNTTYF	TGTGCCAGCAGCTCAATGACCGTCTCTGGAAACACCACATATTTT
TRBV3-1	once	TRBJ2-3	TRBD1	CASSQDWTGITDTQYF	TGTGCCAGCAGCCAAGACTGGACAGGTATCACAGATACGCAGTATTTT
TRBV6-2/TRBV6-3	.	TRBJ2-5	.	CASSSSGAETQYF	TGTGCCAGCAGTTCCTCAGGGGCGGAGACCCAGTACTTC
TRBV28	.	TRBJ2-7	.	CASSLNGPPEQYF	TGTGCCAGCAGTTTGAATGGGCCCCCCGAGCAGTACTTC
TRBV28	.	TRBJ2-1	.	CASSLIVLTGTREKFYNEQFF	TGTGCCAGCAGTTTAATAGTCTTAACAGGGACTCGAGAAAAATTCTACAATGAGCAGTTCTTC
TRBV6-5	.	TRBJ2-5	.	CASRGVLGTQYF	TGTGCCAGCAGGGGAGTGCTTGGGACCCAGTACTTC
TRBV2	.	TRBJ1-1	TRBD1	CASSGRDRSFMNTEAFF	TGTGCCAGCAGCGGGAGGGACAGAAGTTTCATGAACACTGAAGCTTTCTTT
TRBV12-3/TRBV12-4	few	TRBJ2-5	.	CASSPEGVAQETQYF	TGTGCCAGCAGCCCTGAGGGGGTGGCCCAAGAGACCCAGTACTTC
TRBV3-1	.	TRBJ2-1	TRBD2	CASSQERIAGVNEQFF	TGTGCCAGCAGCCAAGAAAGGATAGCGGGGGTCAATGAGCAGTTCTTC
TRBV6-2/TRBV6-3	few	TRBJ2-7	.	CASRQTGEGTYEQYF	TGTGCCAGCAGGCAGACAGGGGAGGGAACCTACGAGCAGTACTTC
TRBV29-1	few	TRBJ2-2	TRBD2	CSGGGGLESSGELFF	TGCAGCGGGGGAGGGGGACTAGAGTCGTCCGGGGAGCTGTTTTTT